The sequence of this T cell receptor (beta chain) was determined in a study of T cell changes during pregnancy in multiple sclerosis. Sequencing used immunoSEQ multiplex PCR; TCRdb keeps in-frame clones, though not all of them. The sample has about 49,000 clones; 85% to 95% are singletons. The CDR3 extends over 16 amino acids. V shed 2 bases, J shed 0 bases, and the junction held 5 bases outside the gene matches. Per germline, CDR1 MNHEY and CDR2 SMNVEV (reference sequence). The V call is TRBV27, the J call TRBJ2-7, with 9 nucleotides matching TRBD2. The sample consisted of CD8+ T cells from peripheral blood mononuclear cells, taken in the first trimester of pregnancy. The clonotype comes from a female donor with multiple sclerosis, enrolled in a pregnancy study. The CDR3 protein is CASSLLSGRPSYEQYF. CDR3 nucleotides: TGTGCCAGCAGTTTACTTAGCGGGAGACCCTCCTACGAGCAGTACTTC.